The sequence of this T cell receptor beta chain was determined in a study of cytomegalovirus exposure and HLA in healthy donors. Whole-study results and caveats: Most TCRs appeared rarely, but some public TCRs recurred in many donors. Upon later analysis, HLA-associated TCR beta chains proved more clonally expanded than other, equally common chains. In a later analysis, HLA-C alleles had the fewest associated TCRs, DRB1 alleles the most.

Trimming removed 4 bases at V and 8 bases at J, with 18 bases between. CDR1 and CDR2 from the germline V gene are SGHRS and YFSETQ. This CDR3 is built from 14 residues. The donors gave bone marrow, and they were healthy. The PCR made use of 60 Vbeta and 13 Jbeta primers. The table came from immunoSEQ multiplex PCR; TCRdb's copy has only in-frame clones and leaves some out. The sample shows around 100,000 clones, more than 65% of them seen only once. This clone showed up just a few times. Its antigen remains unknown. The V and J genes are TRBV5-1 and TRBJ1-1; possible D gene TRBD1, 6 bases. The sequenced sample consisted of PBMCs. The origin of this receptor is a woman in her late teens or twenties in good health and CMV-seronegative. CDR3 coding DNA: TGCGCCAGCAGCGCGGACAGCGGGGGGCTGGAAGCTTTCTTT. Translated, it gives CASSADSGGLEAFF.